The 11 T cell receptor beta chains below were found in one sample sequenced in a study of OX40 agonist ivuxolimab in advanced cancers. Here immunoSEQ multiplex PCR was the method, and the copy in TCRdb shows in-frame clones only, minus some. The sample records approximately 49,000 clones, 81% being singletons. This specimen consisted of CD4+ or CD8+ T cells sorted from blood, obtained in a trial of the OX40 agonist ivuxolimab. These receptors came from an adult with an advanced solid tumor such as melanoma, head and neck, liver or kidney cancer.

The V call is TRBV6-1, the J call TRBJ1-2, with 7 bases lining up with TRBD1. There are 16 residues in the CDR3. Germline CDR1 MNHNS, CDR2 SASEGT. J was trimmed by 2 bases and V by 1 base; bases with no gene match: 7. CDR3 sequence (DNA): TGTGCCAGCAGTGAAGACCGGACAGGCCAAAACTATGGCTACACCTTC. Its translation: CASSEDRTGQNYGYTF.

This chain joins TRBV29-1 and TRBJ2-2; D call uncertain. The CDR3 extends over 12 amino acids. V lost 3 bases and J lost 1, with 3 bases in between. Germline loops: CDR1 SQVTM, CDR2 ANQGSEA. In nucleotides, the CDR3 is TGCAGCGTTGACAGGAACACCGGGGAGCTGTTTTTT. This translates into CSVDRNTGELFF.

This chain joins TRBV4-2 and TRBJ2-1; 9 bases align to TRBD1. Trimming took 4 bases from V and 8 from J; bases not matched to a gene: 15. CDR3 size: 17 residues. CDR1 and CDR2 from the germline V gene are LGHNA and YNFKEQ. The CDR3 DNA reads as TGTGCCAGCAGCCCTACCGTAGGGACAGGGCTTTTGGATGAGCAGTTCTTC. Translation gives CASSPTVGTGLLDEQFF.

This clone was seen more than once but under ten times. The CDR3 DNA sequence: TGTGCCAGCAGTTTGTGGGGGAACACTGAAGCTTTCTTT. This sequence encodes CASSLWGNTEAFF. The rearrangement joins TRBV27 to TRBJ1-1; D unresolved. Germline V gene lookup returns CDR1 MNHEY and CDR2 SMNVEV (reference sequence). V lost 3 bases, J lost 1 base, and 6 bases lay in between. The CDR3 totals 13 residues.

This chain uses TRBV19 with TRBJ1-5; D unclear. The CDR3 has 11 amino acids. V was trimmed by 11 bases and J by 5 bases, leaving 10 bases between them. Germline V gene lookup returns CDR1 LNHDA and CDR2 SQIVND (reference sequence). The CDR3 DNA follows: TGTGCCTCGGGCCCTTATCAGCCCCAGCATTTT. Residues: CASGPYQPQHF.

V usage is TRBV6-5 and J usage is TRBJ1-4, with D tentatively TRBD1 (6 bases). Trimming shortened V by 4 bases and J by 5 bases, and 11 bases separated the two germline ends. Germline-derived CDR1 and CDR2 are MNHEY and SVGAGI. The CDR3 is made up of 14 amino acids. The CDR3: CASSWGGENEKLFF. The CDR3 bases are TGTGCCAGCAGTTGGGGGGGCGAGAATGAAAAACTGTTTTTT.

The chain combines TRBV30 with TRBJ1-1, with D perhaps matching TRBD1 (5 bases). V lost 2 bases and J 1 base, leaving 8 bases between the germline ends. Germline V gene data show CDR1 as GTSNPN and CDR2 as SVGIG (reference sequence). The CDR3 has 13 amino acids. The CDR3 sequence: CAWSLGQNTEAFF. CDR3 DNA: TGTGCCTGGAGTCTGGGGCAGAACACTGAAGCTTTCTTT.

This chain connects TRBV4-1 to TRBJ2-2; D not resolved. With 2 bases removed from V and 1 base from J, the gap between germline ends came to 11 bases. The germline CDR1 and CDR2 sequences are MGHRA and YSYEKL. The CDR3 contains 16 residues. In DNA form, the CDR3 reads TGCGCCAGCAGCCAAAATCGGGCTGTGAACACCGGGGAGCTGTTTTTT. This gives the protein CASSQNRAVNTGELFF.

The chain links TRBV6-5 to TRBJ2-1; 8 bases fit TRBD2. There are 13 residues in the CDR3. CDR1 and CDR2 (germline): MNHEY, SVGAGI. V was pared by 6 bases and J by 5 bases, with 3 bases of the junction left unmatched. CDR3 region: CASRTGGDNEQFF. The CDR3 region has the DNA TGTGCCAGCAGAACGGGAGGGGACAATGAGCAGTTCTTC.

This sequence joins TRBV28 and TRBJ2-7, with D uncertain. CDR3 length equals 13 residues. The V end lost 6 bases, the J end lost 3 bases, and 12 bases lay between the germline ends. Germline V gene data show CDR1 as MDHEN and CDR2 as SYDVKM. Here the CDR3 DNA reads TGTGCCAGCAGACCGGACGGAGTCTACGAGCAGTACGTC. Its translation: CASRPDGVYEQYV.

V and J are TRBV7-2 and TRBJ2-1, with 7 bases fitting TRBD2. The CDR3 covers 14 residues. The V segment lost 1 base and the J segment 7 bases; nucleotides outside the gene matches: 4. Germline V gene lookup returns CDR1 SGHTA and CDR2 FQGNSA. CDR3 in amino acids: CASSLGGGPNEQFF. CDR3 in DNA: TGTGCCAGCAGCTTAGGGGGAGGGCCAAATGAGCAGTTCTTC.